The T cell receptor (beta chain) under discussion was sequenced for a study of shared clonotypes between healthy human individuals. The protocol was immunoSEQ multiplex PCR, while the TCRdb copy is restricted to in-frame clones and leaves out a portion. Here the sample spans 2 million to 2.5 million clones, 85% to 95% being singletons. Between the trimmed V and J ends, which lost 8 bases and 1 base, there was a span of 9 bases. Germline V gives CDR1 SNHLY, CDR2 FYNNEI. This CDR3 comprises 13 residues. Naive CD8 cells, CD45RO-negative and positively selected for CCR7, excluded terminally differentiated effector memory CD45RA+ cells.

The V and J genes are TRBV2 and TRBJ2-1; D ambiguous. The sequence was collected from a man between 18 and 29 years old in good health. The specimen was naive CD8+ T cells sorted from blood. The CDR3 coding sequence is TGTGCCAGCCGGACCAAGTCCTACAATGAGCAGTTCTTC. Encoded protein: CASRTKSYNEQFF.